This T cell receptor beta chain appears in the sequencing data of a study of T-cell reconstitution after alpha-beta-depleted transplantation in children. The V gene's germline CDR1 is MRHNA and CDR2 SNTAGT. V was cut by 0 bases and J by 1 base, with 6 bases left in between. The CDR3 is 15 residues long. A TCRbeta library incorporating unique molecular identifiers was prepared. TCRdb processed the PCR reads anew with MiXCR; each CDR3 protein has one entry. This table has roughly 610,000 distinct CDR3 sequences, roughly a tenth appearing once. The rearrangement uses TRBV6-4 and TRBJ2-2; D not resolved. The starting material was PBMCs from the stem cell graft donor, obtained from the stem cell graft. The TCR sequence derives from a human donor who donated a stem cell graft to a child with acute myeloid leukemia. The DNA for the CDR3 is TGTGCCAGCAGTGACTCGAGATGGAACACCGGGGAGCTGTTTTTT. It specifies CASSDSRWNTGELFF.